This T cell receptor beta chain derives from a study of beta chain features in type 1 diabetes. Study information: What patients shared with healthy donors was a similar profile of age, gender and cell yields. Broader study findings: TCRB CDR3s were moderately but significantly shorter in Type 1 diabetes patients in all four CD4+ subsets. For TCRB rearrangement, an influence of HLA type remained unresolved here. Naive, central memory and regulatory TCRB repertoires appeared more similar among patients than healthy donors.

This clone came up a few times. Its specificity is unknown. V was trimmed by 2 bases and J by 3 bases, leaving 18 bases between them. The CDR3 extends over 17 amino acids. The germline V gene encodes CDR1 SGHDN and CDR2 FVKESK. Stem cell-like memory, regulatory, central memory and naive CD4+ cells were sorted via CD45RO/CCR7/CD25/CD127/CD95/CD27. Investigators reverse transcribed all isolated RNA, so they sequenced expressed TCRB transcripts. Generated by immunoSEQ multiplex PCR, the TCRdb table keeps only in-frame clones and is missing some. The repertoire holds about 360,000 clones, with 10% to 15% as singletons.

Sequences were obtained from naive CD4+ T cells from blood. The source is a woman under 30 with type 1 diabetes. V is TRBV14 and J is TRBJ2-3, with D maybe TRBD1 (6 bases). CDR3 protein: CASSQRTGSLITDTQYF. The CDR3 DNA sequence: TGTGCCAGCAGCCAACGAACAGGGTCTTTGATTACAGATACGCAGTATTTT. Variable domain in full (rest from reference TRBV14 and TRBJ2-3): EAGVTQFPSHSVIEKGQTVTLRCDPISGHDNLYWYRRVMGKEIKFLLHFVKESKQDESGMPNNRFLAERTGGTYSTLKVQPAELEDSGVYFCASSQRTGSLITDTQYFGPGTRLTVL.